The 3 T cell receptor beta chains below come from one sample, sequenced in a study of cytomegalovirus exposure and HLA in healthy donors. 60 Vbeta and 13 Jbeta primers were used in PCR. The protocol was immunoSEQ multiplex PCR, while the TCRdb copy is restricted to in-frame clones and leaves out a portion. The sample has about 120,000 clones; roughly four fifths are singletons. Material: PBMCs. These receptors were collected from a woman younger than 35 in good health and CMV-seronegative.

The V call is TRBV19, the J call TRBJ1-2; TRBD1 aligns across 8 bases. Germline CDR1 is LNHDA and CDR2 is SQIVND (reference sequence). This CDR3 spans 14 amino acids. The J segment lost 1 base and the V segment lost 6 bases, leaving 4 bases of the junction unmatched. The CDR3 DNA reads TGTGCCAGTAGCAAGACAGGGGTTAACTATGGCTACACCTTC. Its translation: CASSKTGVNYGYTF. The complete variable domain, with remaining parts taken from reference TRBV19 and TRBJ1-2, reads DGGITQSPKYLFRKEGQNVTLSCEQNLNHDAMYWYRQDPGQGLRLIYYSQIVNDFQKGDIAEGYSVSREKKESFPLTVTSAQKNPTAFYLCASSKTGVNYGYTFGSGTRLTVV.

The CDR3 DNA sequence: TGTGCCAGCAGTGGACAGGGGGCGCATTACGAGCAGTACTTC. Translated, it gives CASSGQGAHYEQYF. The chain links TRBV2 to TRBJ2-7, with TRBD1 identical over 10 bases. Trimming at V came to 4 bases and at J to 4 bases, leaving 4 bases not matched to a gene. The CDR3 length is 14 residues. CDR1 is SNHLY, CDR2 FYNNEI, per germline.

In this sample, this clone turned up a few times. The chain couples TRBV9 to TRBJ2-1; D is perhaps TRBD2 (6 bases). This CDR3 is built from 15 residues. The V gene lost 2 bases and the J gene lost 1 base, with 10 bases spanning the gap. The germline V gene encodes CDR1 SGDLS and CDR2 YYNGEE. CDR3 in amino acids: CASSVTSASYNEQFF. Written as DNA, the CDR3 is TGTGCCAGCAGCGTGACTAGTGCTTCCTACAATGAGCAGTTCTTC. The variable domain in full, completed from reference TRBV9 and TRBJ2-1, reads DSGVTQTPKHLITATGQRVTLRCSPRSGDLSVYWYQQSLDQGLQFLIQYYNGEERAKGNILERFSAQQFPDLHSELNLSSLELGDSALYFCASSVTSASYNEQFFGPGTRLTVL.